These 21 T cell receptor beta chains were sequenced from one sample in a study of read filtering for tumor transcriptome and immune sequencing. The library was built from roughly 400 ng RNA with molecular barcoded adaptors for alpha/delta and beta/gamma chains. TCRdb analysed the reads with MiXCR anew, one entry per CDR3 protein. The sample carries about 38,000 distinct CDR3 sequences, approximately 14% recorded once. The sequencing input was a population of CD138-negative cells sorted from bone marrow. All receptors come from a donor at least 40 years old with multiple myeloma.

The chain combines TRBV7-9 with TRBJ2-5, with D possibly matching TRBD1 (6 bases). CDR1 SEHNR and CDR2 FQNEAQ come from the germline V gene (reference sequence). The germline V and J ends were trimmed by 5 bases and 4 bases, with 17 bases remaining between them. The CDR3 has 15 amino acids. CDR3 DNA: TGTGCCAGCAGCCTACAGAGGACAGCAGGAGAGACCCAGTACTTC. Its translation is CASSLQRTAGETQYF.

This clonotype turned up a few times. V and J are TRBV20-1 and TRBJ2-5; D is unclear. Germline V lookup: CDR1 DFQATT, CDR2 SNEGSKA (reference sequence). The length of the CDR3 is 10 residues. Trimming stripped 4 bases from V and 7 bases from J, with 7 bases between. The CDR3 here is CSAKVATQYF. The CDR3 DNA reads as TGCAGTGCTAAGGTCGCGACCCAGTACTTC.

This clonotype was seen many times. CDR3 DNA sequence: TGTGCCAGCAGTTACTCGTCGGGACAGGTCTACAATGAGCAGTTCTTC. It encodes CASSYSSGQVYNEQFF. The chain recombines TRBV6-5 with TRBJ2-1; 8 positions match TRBD1. Germline V gives CDR1 MNHEY, CDR2 SVGAGI. CDR3 length equals 16 residues. Unmatched junction bases numbered 4, after V lost 0 bases and J lost 3 bases.

Many counts were recorded for this clonotype. The chain carries TRBV7-9 and TRBJ2-1, with 12 positions matching TRBD2. Germline CDR1 SEHNR, CDR2 FQNEAQ (reference sequence). The CDR3 has 15 residues. Unmatched junction bases numbered 2, after V lost 4 bases and J lost 4 bases. The chain's CDR3 is CASSWTSGAYNEQFF. The CDR3 nucleotides read TGTGCCAGCAGCTGGACTAGCGGGGCTTACAATGAGCAGTTCTTC.

This clonotype was detected many times. A read error may account for a junction end that differs from germline. The V call is TRBV5-1, the J call TRBJ2-3; perhaps TRBD1 as D (5 bases). Germline CDR1 is SGHRS and CDR2 is YFSETQ. The CDR3 has 13 residues. This CDR3 reads CASSVQGADTQYF. DNA of the CDR3: TGCGCTAGCAGCGTGCAGGGCGCAGATACGCAGTATTTT.

This clonotype occurred once. The chain is built from TRBV20-1 and TRBJ2-2; the match to TRBD2 covers 10 bases. V lost 4 bases and J lost 6; bases outside the gene matches: 8. Germline CDR1 reads DFQATT; CDR2 reads SNEGSKA (reference sequence). This CDR3 contains 15 residues. The CDR3 coding sequence is TGCAGTGCTATGACTCCTAGCGGGAGTTCCGGGGAGCTGTTTTTT. Its translation is CSAMTPSGSSGELFF.

This clonotype was recorded at least ten times. The chain links TRBV29-1 to TRBJ2-2; D gene ambiguous. The CDR3 loop spans 11 amino acids. Germline assignment: CDR1 SQVTM and CDR2 ANQGSEA. The CDR3 spells CSGWWTGELFF. The CDR3 coding sequence is TGCAGTGGTTGGTGGACCGGGGAGCTGTTTTTT.

This chain links TRBV7-9 with TRBJ2-2; 11 bases fit TRBD2. The CDR3 loop spans 20 amino acids. Looked up from germline, CDR1 is SEHNR and CDR2 is FQNEAQ (reference sequence). The V segment lost 2 bases and the J segment 0 bases; nucleotides outside the gene matches: 11. Here the CDR3 DNA reads TGTGCCAGCAGCTTACCCCTAGCGGGAGGCCTGGGGCCGAACACCGGGGAGCTGTTTTTT. Its protein is CASSLPLAGGLGPNTGELFF.

In the case of this clonotype: A much more abundant neighbour one base away suggests this may be a read error. This rearrangement joins TRBV20-1 to TRBJ1-1; D perhaps matches TRBD1 (6 bases). The CDR3 contains 14 residues. CDR1 is DFQATT and CDR2 is SNEGSKA in the germline V gene (reference sequence). The CDR3 region has the DNA TGCAGTGCTAGAAAGACAGGCTTGGGCACTGAAGCTCTCTTT. The encoded protein is CSARKTGLGTEALF.

J is TRBJ1-1 and V is TRBV28, with 9 bases matching TRBD1. The germline V gene encodes CDR1 MDHEN and CDR2 SYDVKM. With 6 bases clipped from V and 8 bases from J, the junction kept 7 bases outside the gene matches. The CDR3 loop spans 13 amino acids. This CDR3 reads CASRRGTGNEAFF. CDR3 sequence (DNA): TGTGCCAGCAGACGAGGGACAGGGAACGAAGCTTTCTTT.

This clonotype was recorded at least ten times. This chain uses TRBV29-1 with TRBJ1-1, with a weak D call TRBD1 (6 bases). Trimming took off 1 base at V and 3 bases at J, with 15 bases between the two ends. The CDR3 is 15 amino acids. Germline lookup yields CDR1 SQVTM and CDR2 ANQGSEA. The CDR3 bases are TGCAGCGTTGAAGTCAGGGGTGAGGCGTACACTGAAGCTTTCTTT. The encoded protein is CSVEVRGEAYTEAFF.

This sequence joins TRBV20-1 and TRBJ2-7, with D unresolved. Germline-derived CDR1 and CDR2 are DFQATT and SNEGSKA (reference sequence). There are 15 residues in the CDR3. Trimming shortened V by 1 base and J by 4 bases, and 17 bases separated the two germline ends. Here the CDR3 reads CSARGVGKSKYEQYF. The CDR3 DNA follows: TGCAGTGCTAGAGGGGTGGGGAAGAGTAAATACGAGCAGTACTTC.

This clonotype was counted between two and nine times. Just one base apart from a much larger clone, this may be a read error. The gene calls are TRBV4-3 and TRBJ2-7, with D perhaps being TRBD1 or TRBD2 (6 bases each). In germline, CDR1 is LGHNA, CDR2 YSLEER. The CDR3 extends over 14 amino acids. The CDR3 DNA reads as TGCGCCAGCAGATCTCCCGGGGGCAAGTACGGGCAGTACTTC. Its translation: CASRSPGGKYGQYF.

This clonotype was observed many times. The chain couples TRBV7-9 to TRBJ2-5; D possibly matches TRBD1 or TRBD2 (5 bases each). Germline loops: CDR1 SEHNR, CDR2 FQNEAQ (reference sequence). V lost 2 bases and J lost 5, with 15 bases in between. CDR3 length equals 15 residues. The CDR3, as DNA: TGTGCCAGCAGCTTAATGACCGGGGCCAGCGAGACCCAGTACTTC. Translated: CASSLMTGASETQYF.

This clonotype showed up many times. The chain has TRBV6-6 and TRBJ2-1, with D possibly being TRBD1 or TRBD2 (5 bases each). From germline, CDR1 is MNHNY and CDR2 SVGAGI (reference sequence). This CDR3 has 14 residues. Deletions cut 6 bases from V and 9 bases from J, with 18 bases between. The CDR3 spells CASRGAGAGGEQFF. The CDR3 coding sequence is TGTGCCAGCAGGGGAGCTGGGGCCGGCGGTGAGCAGTTCTTC.

In the case of this clonotype: A much larger clone lies a single base off, so this may be a read error. The chain joins TRBV28 to TRBJ2-7, with D unresolved. CDR3 length: 13 residues. Germline lookup yields CDR1 MDHEN and CDR2 SYDVKM. The CDR3 is CASKRPNLYEQHF. The CDR3 DNA follows: TGTGCCAGCAAACGTCCGAACCTCTACGAGCAGCACTTC. The full variable domain, with the rest looked up from reference TRBV28 and TRBJ2-7, is DVKVTQSSRYLVKRTGEKVFLECVQDMDHENMFWYRQDPGLGLRLIYFSYDVKMKEKGDIPEGYSVSREKKERFSLILESASTNQTSMYLCASKRPNLYEQHFGPGTRLTVT.

The chain recombines TRBV6-2 or TRBV6-3 with TRBJ1-6, with D possibly TRBD1 on 5 matching bases. The V end was cut by 6 bases, the J end by 8 bases, with 20 bases between. Looked up from germline, CDR1 is MNHEY and CDR2 is SVGEGT. The CDR3 totals 16 residues. CDR3 bases: TGTGCCAGCAGCGCTTACCCGGGACTCTCCCATTCACCCCTCCACTTT. Amino acid sequence: CASSAYPGLSHSPLHF.

This clonotype was recorded many times. This chain links TRBV19 with TRBJ2-2; D gene uncertain. This CDR3 region has 13 residues. The germline gives CDR1 LNHDA, CDR2 SQIVND (reference sequence). V was cut by 5 bases and J by 3 bases, with 7 bases left in between. The CDR3 reads CASSFGYTGELFF. CDR3 bases: TGTGCCAGTAGTTTTGGGTACACCGGGGAGCTGTTTTTT. Full variable domain (outside the CDR3, taken from reference TRBV19 and TRBJ2-2): DGGITQSPKYLFRKEGQNVTLSCEQNLNHDAMYWYRQDPGQGLRLIYYSQIVNDFQKGDIAEGYSVSREKKESFPLTVTSAQKNPTAFYLCASSFGYTGELFFGEGSRLTVL.

This clonotype was observed at least ten times. V and J are TRBV24-1 and TRBJ2-3; 8 bases match TRBD2. V lost 0 bases, J lost 6 bases, and 13 bases stayed unmatched. CDR1 is KGHDR and CDR2 is SFDVKD in the germline V gene. The CDR3 consists of 18 residues. CDR3 nucleotide sequence: TGTGCCACCAGTGATTTGCCCGGAAAAGCGGGAGTCGGGGATACGCAGTATTTT. Amino acid sequence: CATSDLPGKAGVGDTQYF.

This clonotype was seen ten or more times. The V gene is TRBV15, the J gene TRBJ2-5; a possible D gene is TRBD1 (7 bases). This CDR3 is 17 amino acids long. Germline V gene sequence: CDR1 LNHNV, CDR2 YYDKDF (reference sequence). Trimming pared 0 bases from V and 5 bases from J, leaving 19 bases between. In nucleotides, the CDR3 is TGTGCCACCAGCAGAGATATGGCAAGGGGGCGGGGTGAGACCCAGTACTTC. This codes for CATSRDMARGRGETQYF.

The CDR3 spells CASSVPGELFF. The CDR3 DNA sequence: TGTGCCAGCAGCGTCCCCGGGGAGCTGTTTTTT. The chain uses TRBV7-9 and TRBJ2-2; D is ambiguous. V was pared by 5 bases and J by 6 bases, with 4 bases between. The CDR3 contains 11 residues. The germline gives CDR1 SEHNR, CDR2 FQNEAQ (reference sequence).